This entry concerns a single T cell receptor beta chain. Its antigen is unidentified. Germline trimming cut 5 bases from V and 8 bases from J; bases unmatched to any gene: 11. This CDR3 spans 15 amino acids. Germline assignment: CDR1 SGHTA and CDR2 FQGNSA. This specimen comes from a study of cytomegalovirus exposure and HLA in healthy donors. The study, taken as a whole, reports: TCR beta chains numbering 164 were designated cytomegalovirus-associated. Segments of the TCR beta V type were, in most cases, productive about 87% or about 30% of the time in an earlier analysis.

The study ran its PCR with 60 Vbeta and 13 Jbeta primers. Methods used by the authors: In a later analysis, about 9.9 million of some 80 million unique beta chains occurred in at least two donors. Assay used: immunoSEQ multiplex PCR; TCRdb lists only in-frame clones, some missing. V, J and clone size reflect that table, while D and trimming were determined from the DNA. The table lists 130,000 to 150,000 clones, over 70% of them singletons. This chain uses TRBV7-2 with TRBJ1-2; 10 bases map to TRBD1. The sequence was collected from a man aged 35 to 55 in good health and CMV-seronegative. Sequenced: PBMCs. Here the CDR3 DNA reads TGTGCCAGCAGCGCCCGGACAGGGGGGGTTGGAGGCTACACCTTC. Translating gives CASSARTGGVGGYTF.